The present entry profiles one T cell receptor (beta chain) with its context. The source of the sample is a study of blood T cell repertoires in COVID-19. Overall study context: Samples taken during acute and convalescent COVID-19 were collected in the United States, Italy and Spain. Nucleic acid was either cDNA or gDNA, and it came from T cells, B-cell-depleted T cells, or PBMCs.

The CDR3 extends over 16 amino acids. Germline V gene sequence: CDR1 KGHSH, CDR2 LQKENI. Losses at the gene ends were 3 bases for V and 6 bases for J; bases not matched to a gene: 8. In the original workflow: It was from reference gene primer amplification that nucleated cell counts were estimated. Measured with immunoSEQ multiplex PCR; TCRdb has only the in-frame clones, and not every one. For V, J and clone size, that table is used; D and trimming come from the DNA. The profile covers approximately 240,000 clones, with 65% to 90% appearing a single time and 4% to 6% taken by the ten largest. This TCR derives from a woman older than 75 with active or convalescent COVID-19. Input material: peripheral blood. This chain joins TRBV18 and TRBJ1-5, with 10 bases fitting TRBD1. CDR3 nucleotides: TGTGCCAGCTCACCCTACCGGGACAGGGGCCCTCAGCCCCAGCATTTT. Encoded protein: CASSPYRDRGPQPQHF.